One and the same sample provided the 19 T cell receptor beta chains below, sequenced in a study of blood T cells in healthy people across ages. A J-beta primer mix and a sample-barcoded 5' primer were used in a second PCR of about 6 to 12 cycles. TCRdb independently ran MiXCR on the 5' RACE reads; one entry per CDR3 protein. The data show 1.5 million to 1.8 million distinct CDR3 sequences, about 42% seen once. Input material: blood. These receptors all come from a woman between 18 and 29 years old in good health.

The rearrangement uses TRBV20-1 and TRBJ2-7; D remains unclear. Germline V gene sequence: CDR1 DFQATT, CDR2 SNEGSKA (reference sequence). V lost 2 bases to trimming and J lost 5 bases, with 13 bases between them. The CDR3 sequence is 13 residues long. The CDR3 sequence: CSARSSQADEQYF. DNA of the CDR3: TGCAGTGCTAGATCAAGCCAGGCTGACGAGCAGTACTTC.

The chain combines TRBV7-2 with TRBJ2-1; 7 bases match TRBD1. Germline V gene sequence: CDR1 SGHTA, CDR2 FQGNSA. This CDR3 comprises 14 residues. V trimming: 5 bases; J trimming: 6 bases; junction bases outside the gene matches: 7. CDR3 bases: TGTGCCAGCAGCGTCGCGTGGGACAGCAATGAGCAGTTCTTC. Translation gives CASSVAWDSNEQFF.

This clonotype was counted only a few times. CDR3 protein: CSAVRGRTGGYGYTF. The CDR3 bases are TGCAGTGCTGTACGTGGCAGGACAGGCGGCTATGGCTACACCTTC. V gene TRBV20-1 combines with J gene TRBJ1-2; 7 nucleotides line up with TRBD1. Germline CDR1 is DFQATT and CDR2 is SNEGSKA (reference sequence). The CDR3 length is 15 residues. The ends lost 5 bases at V and 4 bases at J; junction bases unmatched: 13.

J is TRBJ2-7 and V is TRBV5-1; tentatively, D is TRBD1 or TRBD2 (5 bases each). TRBJ2-5 explains the end of the DNA better; the J call may be wrong. Germline V gives CDR1 SGHRS, CDR2 YFSETQ. This CDR3 has 15 residues. The CDR3 region has the DNA TGCGCCAGCAGCAGTGAGCATCCGGGGCGGGAGACCCAGTACTTC. Amino acids: CASSSEHPGRETQYF.

This clonotype was found many times. The V and J genes are TRBV6-5 and TRBJ2-5; D gene ambiguous. V dropped 2 bases and J dropped 5 bases, with 3 bases sitting between them. This CDR3 region has 11 residues. Germline lookup yields CDR1 MNHEY and CDR2 SVGAGI. DNA of the CDR3: TGTGCCAGCAGTTACGGGGAGACCCAGTACTTC. It encodes CASSYGETQYF.

The CDR3 region is CASSQVLAGVHNEQFF. CDR3 DNA: TGCGCCAGCAGCCAAGTTTTAGCGGGGGTCCACAATGAGCAGTTCTTC. The V gene is TRBV4-1, the J gene TRBJ2-1, with 9 bases that match TRBD2. CDR1 is MGHRA and CDR2 is YSYEKL in the germline V gene. The CDR3 totals 16 residues. J was trimmed by 5 bases and V by 1 base; bases with no gene match: 6.

The chain has TRBV11-1 and TRBJ2-6, with D perhaps matching TRBD1 or TRBD2 (5 bases each). V shed 0 bases and J shed 3 bases, with 12 bases lying between them. Germline V lookup: CDR1 SGHAT, CDR2 FQDESV (reference sequence). The CDR3 sequence is 17 residues long. Here the CDR3 reads CASSLASGGRGANVLTF. The DNA for the CDR3 is TGTGCCAGCAGCTTAGCTAGTGGGGGACGTGGGGCCAACGTCCTGACTTTC. Supplemented by reference TRBV11-1 and TRBJ2-6, the full variable domain reads EAEVAQSPRYKITEKSQAVAFWCDPISGHATLYWYRQILGQGPELLVQFQDESVVDDSQLPKDRFSAERLKGVDSTLKIQPAELGDSAMYLCASSLASGGRGANVLTFGAGSRLTVL.

This clonotype was detected ten times or more. This sequence joins TRBV27 and TRBJ1-1; D remains ambiguous. Between the trimmed V and J ends, which lost 4 bases and 0 bases, there was a span of 9 bases. The germline V gene has CDR1 MNHEY and CDR2 SMNVEV (reference sequence). CDR3 length equals 14 residues. CDR3 nucleotides: TGTGCCAGCAGTTGGAGAGGAATGAACACTGAAGCTTTCTTT. Translated: CASSWRGMNTEAFF.

V and J are TRBV20-1 and TRBJ1-6, with D unclear. With 5 bases removed from V and 0 bases from J, the gap between germline ends came to 14 bases. The CDR3 length is 16 residues. Germline CDR1 and CDR2: DFQATT and SNEGSKA (reference sequence). Here the CDR3 DNA reads TGCAGTGCTCCGCTCGATTTGAGCTCCTATAATTCACCCCTCCACTTT. Translating it yields CSAPLDLSSYNSPLHF.

The chain employs TRBV7-9 and TRBJ1-4; perhaps TRBD1 as D (6 bases). The CDR3 sequence is 14 residues long. Trimming removed 4 bases at V and 5 bases at J, with 11 bases between. Looked up from germline, CDR1 is SEHNR and CDR2 is FQNEAQ (reference sequence). This chain's CDR3 is CASSSGQRNEKLFF. CDR3 nucleotides: TGTGCCAGCAGCTCTGGACAGAGAAATGAAAAACTGTTTTTT.

DNA for the CDR3: TGTGCCAGCAGGTATTCGACCAACAATGAGCAGTTCTTC. Translated: CASRYSTNNEQFF. V gene TRBV6-5 combines with J gene TRBJ2-1; D remains ambiguous. Germline CDR1 MNHEY, CDR2 SVGAGI. With 6 bases removed from V and 5 bases from J, the gap between germline ends came to 11 bases. The CDR3 extends over 13 amino acids.

The chain links TRBV20-1 to TRBJ1-5; D not resolved. V was clipped by 5 bases and J by 1 base, with 12 bases between them. The length of the CDR3 is 14 residues. The germline V gene encodes CDR1 DFQATT and CDR2 SNEGSKA (reference sequence). The CDR3 reads CSAEDPGSNQPQHF. CDR3 DNA sequence: TGCAGTGCTGAAGATCCGGGGAGCAATCAGCCCCAGCATTTT.

This clonotype occurred a few times. The chain is built from TRBV4-3 and TRBJ2-7, with D perhaps TRBD2 (6 bases). CDR1 and CDR2 (germline): LGHNA, YSLEER. This CDR3 region has 15 residues. V lost 4 bases and J 0 bases, leaving 13 bases between the germline ends. The CDR3 bases are TGCGCCAGCAGCCCCACGCGGGGCGCCTCCTACGAGCAGTACTTC. This gives the protein CASSPTRGASYEQYF.

This clonotype showed up just a few times. J is TRBJ1-1 and V is TRBV7-9; 9 bases line up with TRBD1. J was trimmed by 10 bases and V by 5 bases; bases with no gene match: 2. The CDR3 is 11 amino acids. Germline V gene data show CDR1 as SEHNR and CDR2 as FQNEAQ (reference sequence). CDR3 protein: CASSPDRGAFF. Written as DNA, the CDR3 is TGTGCCAGCAGCCCGGACAGGGGAGCTTTCTTT.

The sample holds a few counts of this clonotype. V is TRBV20-1 and J is TRBJ1-5; 9 nucleotides agree with TRBD1. V lost 6 bases to trimming and J lost 6 bases; unmatched junction nucleotides: 9. The CDR3 consists of 14 residues. The germline gives CDR1 DFQATT, CDR2 SNEGSKA (reference sequence). CDR3 nucleotides: TGCAGTGCGGCCCGGGACAGGGCTTTTCAGCCCCAGCATTTT. Protein product: CSAARDRAFQPQHF.

This clonotype was counted ten times or more. The chain uses TRBV7-3 and TRBJ2-7; D tentatively fits TRBD1 or TRBD2 (6 bases each). V lost 1 base and J lost 3, with 13 bases in between. The CDR3 has 15 amino acids. Germline V CDR1 and CDR2: SGHTA, FQGTGA. CDR3 in DNA: TGTGCCAGCAGCTTAAAAGTCGGGGGCCACTACGAGCAGTACTTC. Its translation: CASSLKVGGHYEQYF.

This clonotype was seen a handful of times. Given a much more abundant clone one base away, this may be a read error. The V gene is TRBV20-1, the J gene TRBJ2-5; 9 bases are a match to TRBD2. The CDR3 is 16 residues long. V lost 6 bases and J lost 11; bases outside the gene matches: 22. Germline V gene data show CDR1 as DFQATT and CDR2 as SNEGSKA (reference sequence). The CDR3 region is CSADGGRAGGVDEQYF. The CDR3 DNA follows: TGCAGTGCAGATGGGGGACGAGCGGGAGGAGTCGATGAGCAGTACTTC.

This clonotype was picked up many times. J is TRBJ2-1 and V is TRBV7-2, with unresolved D. The CDR3 has 15 residues. Germline V lookup: CDR1 SGHTA, CDR2 FQGNSA. V lost 2 bases to trimming and J lost 0 bases, with 8 bases between them. The CDR3 loop is CASSLTQSSYNEQFF. In DNA, the CDR3 is TGTGCCAGCAGCTTAACCCAGAGCTCCTACAATGAGCAGTTCTTC.

This clonotype has ten or more counts. The gene calls are TRBV18 and TRBJ2-7; 7 bases fit TRBD1. Trimming cost V 8 bases and J 2 bases; bases outside gene matches: 6. Germline values: CDR1 KGHSH, CDR2 LQKENI. The length of the CDR3 is 13 residues. DNA of the CDR3: TGTGCCAGCAGCCCGACAGGGACCTACGAGCAGTACTTC. Its translation: CASSPTGTYEQYF.